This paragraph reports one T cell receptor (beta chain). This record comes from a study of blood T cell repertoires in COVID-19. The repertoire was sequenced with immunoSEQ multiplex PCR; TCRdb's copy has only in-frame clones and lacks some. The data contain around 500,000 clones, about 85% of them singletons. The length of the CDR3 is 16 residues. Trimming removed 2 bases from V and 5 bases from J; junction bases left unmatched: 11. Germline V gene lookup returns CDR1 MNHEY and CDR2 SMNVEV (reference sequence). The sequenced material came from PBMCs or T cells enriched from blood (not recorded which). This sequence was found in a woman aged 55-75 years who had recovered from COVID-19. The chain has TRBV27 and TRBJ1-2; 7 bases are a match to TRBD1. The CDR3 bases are TGTGCCAGCAGTTTAAAGATTGGAACAGGGGTGTATGGCTACACCTTC. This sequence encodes CASSLKIGTGVYGYTF.